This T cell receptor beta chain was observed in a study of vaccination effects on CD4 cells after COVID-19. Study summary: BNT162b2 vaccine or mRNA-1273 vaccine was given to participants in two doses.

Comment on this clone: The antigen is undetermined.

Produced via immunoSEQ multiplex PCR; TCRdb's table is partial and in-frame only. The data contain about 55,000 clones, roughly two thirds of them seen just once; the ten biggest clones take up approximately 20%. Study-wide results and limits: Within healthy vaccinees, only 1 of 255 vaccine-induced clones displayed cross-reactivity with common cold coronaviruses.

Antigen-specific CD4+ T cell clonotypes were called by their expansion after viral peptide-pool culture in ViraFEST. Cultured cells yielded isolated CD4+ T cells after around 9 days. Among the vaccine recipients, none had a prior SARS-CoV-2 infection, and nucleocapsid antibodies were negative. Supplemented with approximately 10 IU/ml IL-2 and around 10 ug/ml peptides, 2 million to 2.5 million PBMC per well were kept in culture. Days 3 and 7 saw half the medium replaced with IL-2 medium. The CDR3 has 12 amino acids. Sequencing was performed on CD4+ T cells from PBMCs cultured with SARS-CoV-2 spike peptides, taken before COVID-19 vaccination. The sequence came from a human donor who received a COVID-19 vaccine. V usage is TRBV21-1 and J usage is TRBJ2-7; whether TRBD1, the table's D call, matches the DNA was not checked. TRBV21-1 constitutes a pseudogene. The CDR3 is CASSKGGGEQYF. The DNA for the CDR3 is TGTGCCAGCAGCAAAGGAGGGGGCGAGCAGTACTTC.